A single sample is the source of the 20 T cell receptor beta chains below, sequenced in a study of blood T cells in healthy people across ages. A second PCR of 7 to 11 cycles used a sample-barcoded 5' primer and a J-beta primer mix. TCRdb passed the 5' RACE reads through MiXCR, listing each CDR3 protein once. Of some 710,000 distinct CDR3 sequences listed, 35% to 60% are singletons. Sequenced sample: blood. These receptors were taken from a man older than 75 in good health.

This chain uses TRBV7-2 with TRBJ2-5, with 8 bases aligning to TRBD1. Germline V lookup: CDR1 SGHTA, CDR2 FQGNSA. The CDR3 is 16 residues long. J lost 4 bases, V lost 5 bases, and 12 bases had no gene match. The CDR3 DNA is TGTGCCAGCAGCCTAGGACAGGGACCGTGGGGAGAGACCCAGTACTTC. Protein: CASSLGQGPWGETQYF.

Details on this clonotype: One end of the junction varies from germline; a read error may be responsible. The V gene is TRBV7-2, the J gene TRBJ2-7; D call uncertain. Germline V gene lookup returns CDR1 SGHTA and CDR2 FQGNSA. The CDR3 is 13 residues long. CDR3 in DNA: TGTGCCAGCAGCCCCGCAGAAGTCGTCGAGCGGTACTTC. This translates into CASSPAEVVERYF.

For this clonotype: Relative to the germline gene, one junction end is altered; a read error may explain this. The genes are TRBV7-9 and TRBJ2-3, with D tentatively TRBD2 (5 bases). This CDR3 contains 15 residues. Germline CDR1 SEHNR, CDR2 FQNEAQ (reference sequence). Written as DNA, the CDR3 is TGTGCCAGCAGCTTAGGCATTACCGCCGGGGATACGCAGTATTTC. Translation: CASSLGITAGDTQYF.

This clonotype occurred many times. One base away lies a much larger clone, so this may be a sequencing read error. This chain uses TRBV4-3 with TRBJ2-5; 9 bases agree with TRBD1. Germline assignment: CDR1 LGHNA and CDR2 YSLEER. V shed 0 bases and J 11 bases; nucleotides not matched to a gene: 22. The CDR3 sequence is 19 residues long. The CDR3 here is CASSQDLVVRTGAEYEQYF. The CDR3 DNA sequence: TGCGCCAGCAGCCAAGATTTGGTGGTAAGGACAGGGGCAGAATATGAGCAGTACTTC.

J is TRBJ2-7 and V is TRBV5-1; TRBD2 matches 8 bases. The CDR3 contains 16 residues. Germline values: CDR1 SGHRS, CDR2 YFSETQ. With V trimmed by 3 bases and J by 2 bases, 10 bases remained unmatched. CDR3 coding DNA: TGCGCCAGCAGCTCGTCTACTAGCGGAGGCCCCTACGAGCAGTACTTC. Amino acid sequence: CASSSSTSGGPYEQYF.

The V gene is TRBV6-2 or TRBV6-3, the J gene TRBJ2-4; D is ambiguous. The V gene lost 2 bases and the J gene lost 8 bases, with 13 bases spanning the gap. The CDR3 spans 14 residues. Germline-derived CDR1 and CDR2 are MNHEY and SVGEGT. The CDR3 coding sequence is TGTGCCAGCAGTTACGGTACATCTGGGGACATTCAGTACTTC. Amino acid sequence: CASSYGTSGDIQYF.

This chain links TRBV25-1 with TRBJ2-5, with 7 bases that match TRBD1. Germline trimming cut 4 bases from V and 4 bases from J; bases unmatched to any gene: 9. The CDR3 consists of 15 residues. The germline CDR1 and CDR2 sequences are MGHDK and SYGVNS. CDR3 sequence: CASSATDRVRETQYF. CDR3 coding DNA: TGTGCCAGCAGTGCAACCGACAGGGTGCGAGAGACCCAGTACTTC.

The CDR3 loop reads CAWSGGSGSDEQYF. The CDR3 nucleotides read TGTGCCTGGAGTGGGGGTAGCGGGAGTGATGAGCAGTACTTC. The rearrangement uses TRBV30 and TRBJ2-4; TRBD2 agrees at 9 bases. The germline CDR1 and CDR2 sequences are GTSNPN and SVGIG (reference sequence). The CDR3 length is 14 residues. Trimming took 1 base from V and 13 from J; bases not matched to a gene: 11.

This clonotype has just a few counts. The CDR3 spells CASSSDRDRDYGYTF. CDR3 nucleotide sequence: TGTGCCAGCAGCTCAGACCGGGACAGGGACTATGGCTACACCTTC. The V gene is TRBV7-2, the J gene TRBJ1-2; 9 bases match TRBD1. This CDR3 has 15 residues. Germline CDR1 and CDR2: SGHTA and FQGNSA. With V trimmed by 4 bases and J by 3 bases, 6 bases remained unmatched.

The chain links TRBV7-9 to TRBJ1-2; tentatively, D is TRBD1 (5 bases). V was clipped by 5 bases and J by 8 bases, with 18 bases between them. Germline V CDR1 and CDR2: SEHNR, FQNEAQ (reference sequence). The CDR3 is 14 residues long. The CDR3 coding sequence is TGTGCCAGCAGCCTAGACAGCGACAGAGTGGGCTACACCTTC. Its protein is CASSLDSDRVGYTF. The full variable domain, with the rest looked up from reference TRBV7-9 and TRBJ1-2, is DTGVSQNPRHKITKRGQNVTFRCDPISEHNRLYWYRQTLGQGPEFLTYFQNEAQLEKSRLLSDRFSAERPKGSFSTLEIQRTEQGDSAMYLCASSLDSDRVGYTFGSGTRLTVV.

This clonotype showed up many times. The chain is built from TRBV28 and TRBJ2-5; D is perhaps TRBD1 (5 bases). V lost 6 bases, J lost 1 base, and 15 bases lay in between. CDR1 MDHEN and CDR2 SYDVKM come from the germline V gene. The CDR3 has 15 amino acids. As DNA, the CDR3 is TGTGCCAGCAGCCGGGCGCCGACAGTCCAAGAGACCCAGTACTTC. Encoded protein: CASSRAPTVQETQYF.

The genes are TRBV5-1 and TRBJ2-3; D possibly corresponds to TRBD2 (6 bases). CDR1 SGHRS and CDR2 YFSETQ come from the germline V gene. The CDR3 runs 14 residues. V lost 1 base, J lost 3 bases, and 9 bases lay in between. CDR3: CASSLLRETDTQYF. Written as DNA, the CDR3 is TGCGCCAGCAGCTTGCTTCGGGAGACAGATACGCAGTATTTT.

In DNA, the CDR3 is TGTGCCACCAGTGACCTAGCCGAGTATGAGCAGTACTTC. Residues: CATSDLAEYEQYF. The V call is TRBV24-1, the J call TRBJ2-4; possibly TRBD2 for D (5 bases). Germline V CDR1 and CDR2: KGHDR, SFDVKD. The germline V and J ends were trimmed by 4 bases and 13 bases, with 16 bases remaining between them. This CDR3 is built from 13 residues.

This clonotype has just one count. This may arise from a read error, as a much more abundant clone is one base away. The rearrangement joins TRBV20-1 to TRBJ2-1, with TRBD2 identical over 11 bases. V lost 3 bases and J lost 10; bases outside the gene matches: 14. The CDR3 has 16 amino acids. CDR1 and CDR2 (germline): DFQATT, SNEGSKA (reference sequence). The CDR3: CSASSLAGGSSYEQFF. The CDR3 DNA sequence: TGCAGTGCTAGCAGTCTAGCGGGAGGAAGCTCCTACGAGCAGTTCTTC.

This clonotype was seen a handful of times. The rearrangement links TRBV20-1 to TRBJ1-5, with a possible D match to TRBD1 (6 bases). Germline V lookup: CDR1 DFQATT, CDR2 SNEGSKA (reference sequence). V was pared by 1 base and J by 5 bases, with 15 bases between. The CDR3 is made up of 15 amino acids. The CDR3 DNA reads TGCAGTGCTAGAGTGACAGGTGGGGAATATCAGCCCCAGCATTTT. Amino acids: CSARVTGGEYQPQHF.

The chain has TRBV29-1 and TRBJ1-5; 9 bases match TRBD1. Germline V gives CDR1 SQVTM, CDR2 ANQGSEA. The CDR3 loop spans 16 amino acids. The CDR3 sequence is CNKPPGQGELGQPQHF. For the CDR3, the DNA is TGCAACAAACCCCCGGGACAGGGTGAATTGGGTCAGCCCCAGCATTTT.

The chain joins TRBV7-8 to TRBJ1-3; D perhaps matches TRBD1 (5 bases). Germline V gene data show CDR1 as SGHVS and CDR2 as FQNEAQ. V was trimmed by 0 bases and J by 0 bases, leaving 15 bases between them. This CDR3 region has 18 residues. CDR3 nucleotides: TGTGCCAGCAGCTTAGCTACCCCGGGACTGTACTCTGGAAACACCATATATTTT. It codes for CASSLATPGLYSGNTIYF.

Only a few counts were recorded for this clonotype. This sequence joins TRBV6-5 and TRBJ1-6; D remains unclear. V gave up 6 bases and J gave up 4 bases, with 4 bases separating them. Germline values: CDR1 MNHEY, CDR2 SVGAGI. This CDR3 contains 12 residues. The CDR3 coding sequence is TGTGCCAGCAGAGAGTATAATTCACCCCTCCACTTT. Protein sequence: CASREYNSPLHF.

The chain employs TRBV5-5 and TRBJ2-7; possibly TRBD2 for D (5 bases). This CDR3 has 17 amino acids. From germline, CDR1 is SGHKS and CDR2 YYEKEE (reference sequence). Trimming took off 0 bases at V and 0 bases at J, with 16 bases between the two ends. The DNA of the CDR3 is TGTGCCAGCAGCTTGGCGGGGTCGGGCGGTAGCTCCTACGAGCAGTACTTC. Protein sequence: CASSLAGSGGSSYEQYF.

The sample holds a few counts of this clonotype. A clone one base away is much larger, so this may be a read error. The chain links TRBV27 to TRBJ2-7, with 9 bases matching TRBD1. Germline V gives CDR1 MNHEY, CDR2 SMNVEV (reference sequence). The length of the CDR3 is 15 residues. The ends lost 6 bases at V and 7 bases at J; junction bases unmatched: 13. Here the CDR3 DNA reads TGTGCCAGCAGGCCACGGGACAGGGTCTCCAATGAGCAGTACTTC. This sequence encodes CASRPRDRVSNEQYF.